What follows are 7 T cell receptor beta chains derived from one specimen sequenced in a study of blood T cell repertoires in COVID-19. Some clones are missing from TCRdb's copy, which holds only in-frame ones; the method was immunoSEQ multiplex PCR. The sample carries roughly 120,000 clones, around nine tenths recorded once. Specimen: peripheral blood. These receptor sequences come from a woman in her seventies who had recovered from COVID-19.

The chain recombines TRBV25-1 with TRBJ2-5; D might be TRBD1 (8 bases). The CDR3 has 13 amino acids. Germline V gene data show CDR1 as MGHDK and CDR2 as SYGVNS. The V end lost 6 bases, the J end lost 7 bases, and 15 bases lay between the germline ends. CDR3 residues: CASSPTGEGTQYF. Here the CDR3 DNA reads TGTGCCAGCAGCCCGACAGGGGAGGGGACCCAGTACTTC.

The chain joins TRBV7-2 to TRBJ2-5, with a possible D match to TRBD2 (6 bases). This CDR3 is 15 amino acids long. V dropped 5 bases and J dropped 1 base, with 14 bases sitting between them. Germline assignment: CDR1 SGHTA and CDR2 FQGNSA. In nucleotides, the CDR3 is TGTGCCAGCAGCCCCCGGCGGGGTGGCCAAGAGACCCAGTACTTC. Amino acids: CASSPRRGGQETQYF.

V gene TRBV28 combines with J gene TRBJ1-4; D is possibly TRBD1 (6 bases). The germline gives CDR1 MDHEN, CDR2 SYDVKM. The V end was cut by 2 bases, the J end by 5 bases, with 15 bases between. This CDR3 has 16 amino acids. The CDR3 DNA is TGTGCCAGCAGTTTAGGGGGGGGGCTTGCCAATGAAAAACTGTTTTTT. This gives the protein CASSLGGGLANEKLFF. Full variable domain (remainder filled in from reference TRBV28 and TRBJ1-4): DVKVTQSSRYLVKRTGEKVFLECVQDMDHENMFWYRQDPGLGLRLIYFSYDVKMKEKGDIPEGYSVSREKKERFSLILESASTNQTSMYLCASSLGGGLANEKLFFGSGTQLSVL.

The rearrangement uses TRBV3-1 (or the pseudogene TRBV3-2) and TRBJ2-7; 7 nucleotides match TRBD1. Germline loops: CDR1 LGHDT, CDR2 YNNKEL (reference sequence). The CDR3 covers 16 residues. V trimming: 4 bases; J trimming: 7 bases; junction bases outside the gene matches: 16. In nucleotides, the CDR3 is TGTGCCAGCAGCCCCCCAACAGGGGCCGGGACAAGGGAGCAGTACTTC. It yields the protein CASSPPTGAGTREQYF.

The chain recombines TRBV19 with TRBJ2-2; 7 bases agree with TRBD1. CDR3 length: 16 amino acids. From germline, CDR1 is LNHDA and CDR2 SQIVND (reference sequence). The J segment lost 3 bases and the V segment lost 3 bases, leaving 7 bases of the junction unmatched. CDR3 sequence: CASSIPLGQDTGELFF. The CDR3 DNA sequence: TGTGCCAGTAGTATCCCCTTAGGACAGGACACCGGGGAGCTGTTTTTT.

Only one count was recorded for this clone. V gene TRBV9 combines with J gene TRBJ2-1; 8 positions match TRBD1. There are 14 residues in the CDR3. Germline CDR1 SGDLS, CDR2 YYNGEE. After removal of 0 bases from V and 6 bases from J, the junction contained 2 bases not matched to a gene. For the CDR3, the DNA is TGTGCCAGCAGCGTAGGGACAGGGATCAATGAGCAGTTCTTC. This codes for CASSVGTGINEQFF.

The chain uses TRBV7-2 and TRBJ1-4, with 7 bases lining up with TRBD1. Germline V gene sequence: CDR1 SGHTA, CDR2 FQGNSA. J was trimmed by 7 bases and V by 2 bases; bases with no gene match: 7. The CDR3 is 15 amino acids. The chain's CDR3 is CASSLMAGGGEKLFF. In DNA form, the CDR3 reads TGTGCCAGCAGCTTAATGGCAGGGGGTGGTGAAAAACTGTTTTTT.